These 18 T cell receptor beta chains came from one sample sequenced in a study of quantifying T cell responses using KT2 cells. Study-wide context: TCR alpha and beta constant-region primers primed reverse transcription of RNA.

The cDNA 3' end received a ligated oligonucleotide with a UMI. First-round PCR used roughly 4 cycles and beta primers RC1.1 and RC1.2 covering TRBC1 and TRBC2. TCRdb called the UMI-ligation and nested PCR reads again in MiXCR, with one record for every CDR3 protein. Here the sample spans about 32,000 distinct CDR3 sequences, 6% to 8% being singletons. Sequenced material: PBMCs spiked with cells of the T cell clone KT2. These receptor sequences come from a human donor.

The V and J genes are TRBV2 and TRBJ2-7, with 8 nucleotides matching TRBD1. Trimming removed 6 bases from V and 0 bases from J; junction bases left unmatched: 7. Per the germline V gene, CDR1 is SNHLY and CDR2 is FYNNEI. This CDR3 comprises 15 residues. The DNA of the CDR3 is TGTGCCAGCAGAATCGGACAGGGCCTCTCCTACGAGCAGTACTTC. Protein: CASRIGQGLSYEQYF.

This clonotype was seen at least ten times. The V gene is TRBV20-1, the J gene TRBJ1-1, with D maybe TRBD1 (5 bases). Per germline, CDR1 DFQATT and CDR2 SNEGSKA (reference sequence). Trimming took off 0 bases at V and 4 bases at J, with 15 bases between the two ends. CDR3 length equals 15 residues. The CDR3 spells CSARELSGAGTEAFF. The CDR3 DNA reads as TGCAGTGCTAGAGAATTATCCGGGGCTGGCACTGAAGCTTTCTTT.

Only a few counts were recorded for this clonotype. The V gene is TRBV20-1, the J gene TRBJ2-5, with 14 bases aligning to TRBD2. Per the germline V gene, CDR1 is DFQATT and CDR2 is SNEGSKA (reference sequence). This CDR3 spans 17 amino acids. V gave up 6 bases and J gave up 2 bases; unmatched junction bases: 11. In DNA form, the CDR3 reads TGCAGTGCCAAGACTAGCGGGAGGGCCATGCTTCAAGAGACCCAGTACTTC. This sequence encodes CSAKTSGRAMLQETQYF.

The sample holds a few counts of this clonotype. The gene calls are TRBV5-5 and TRBJ2-3, with D possibly matching TRBD2 (6 bases). The CDR3 length is 15 residues. CDR1 is SGHKS and CDR2 is YYEKEE in the germline V gene (reference sequence). V was trimmed by 0 bases and J by 3 bases, leaving 11 bases between them. CDR3 in amino acids: CASSLGGVGTDTQYF. The CDR3 region has the DNA TGTGCCAGCAGCTTGGGGGGGGTTGGAACAGATACGCAGTATTTT.

This chain uses TRBV29-1 with TRBJ2-5; D uncertain. CDR1 is SQVTM and CDR2 is ANQGSEA in the germline V gene. CDR3 size: 11 residues. V was pared by 5 bases and J by 5 bases, with 9 bases between. The CDR3 bases are TGCAGCGTTCGCGTCCGGGAGACCCAGTACTTC. Protein sequence: CSVRVRETQYF. Drawing the rest from reference TRBV29-1 and TRBJ2-5, the complete variable domain is SAVISQKPSRDICQRGTSLTIQCQVDSQVTMMFWYRQQPGQSLTLIATANQGSEATYESGFVIDKFPISRPNLTFSTLTVSNMSPEDSSIYLCSVRVRETQYFGPGTRLLVL.

This sequence joins TRBV27 and TRBJ1-4; D is unclear. This CDR3 comprises 15 residues. From germline, CDR1 is MNHEY and CDR2 SMNVEV (reference sequence). Deletions cut 2 bases from V and 3 bases from J, with 10 bases between. CDR3: CASSLMPQANEKLFF. The CDR3 DNA sequence: TGTGCCAGCAGTTTAATGCCCCAGGCTAATGAAAAACTGTTTTTT.

The table lists this clonotype with a few counts. This rearrangement joins TRBV15 to TRBJ2-7, with TRBD1 as a possible D gene (5 bases). Deletions cut 0 bases from V and 9 bases from J, with 9 bases between. The CDR3 totals 12 residues. The germline V gene has CDR1 LNHNV and CDR2 YYDKDF (reference sequence). CDR3: CATSRDEGVQYF. Here the CDR3 DNA reads TGTGCCACCAGCAGAGATGAAGGGGTGCAGTACTTC.

About this clonotype: A much larger clone lies one base from this, so it may be a read error. The chain is built from TRBV3-1 and TRBJ1-2; D remains ambiguous. Trimming stripped 6 bases from V and 11 bases from J, with 28 bases between. Germline V lookup: CDR1 LGHDT, CDR2 YNNKEL (reference sequence). This CDR3 is built from 16 residues. The DNA for the CDR3 is TGTGCCAGCAGTGCCGATGATGGAAGGAATAACGGGTGGTACACCTTC. Protein sequence: CASSADDGRNNGWYTF.

The chain couples TRBV6-1 to TRBJ1-2; D is unresolved. Germline V CDR1 and CDR2: MNHNS, SASEGT. The CDR3 sequence is 15 residues long. V lost 6 bases, J lost 4 bases, and 18 bases lay in between. The CDR3 nucleotides are TGTGCCAGCAGCCTGAAGTTTGAAGAAAGCTATGGCTACACCTTC. Translated, it gives CASSLKFEESYGYTF.

This clonotype was seen repeatedly, ten times or more. The gene calls are TRBV9 and TRBJ2-3; 7 positions agree with TRBD2. The V gene end was trimmed by 3 bases and the J gene end by 7 bases; junction bases not matched to a gene: 17. The CDR3 is 17 residues long. Per germline, CDR1 SGDLS and CDR2 YYNGEE. CDR3 nucleotide sequence: TGTGCCAGCAGCGCCCCGACTAGCCCGGGGGATGGGAATACGCAGTATTTT. This translates into CASSAPTSPGDGNTQYF.

This clonotype appeared a few times. A junction boundary mismatches the germline segment, possibly from a read error. This chain uses TRBV20-1 with TRBJ2-3; D may be TRBD1 (6 bases). This CDR3 comprises 15 residues. CDR1 is DFQATT and CDR2 is SNEGSKA in the germline V gene (reference sequence). The CDR3 loop is CSARGGNPGADTQYF. The CDR3, as DNA: TGCAGTGCAAGAGGGGGTAACCCCGGGGCGGATACGCAGTATTTT.

The gene calls are TRBV6-2 or TRBV6-3 and TRBJ2-7; D is possibly TRBD1 (6 bases). From germline, CDR1 is MNHEY and CDR2 SVGEGT. V was shortened by 7 bases and J by 0 bases, with 13 bases between the two germline ends. This CDR3 is 14 amino acids long. Written as DNA, the CDR3 is TGTGCCAGCATTTTACACAGGGACTCCTACGAGCAGTACTTC. Amino acid sequence: CASILHRDSYEQYF.

The sample holds many counts of this clonotype. The chain is built from TRBV2 and TRBJ1-1, with D hard to call. The V end was cut by 3 bases, the J end by 1 base, with 15 bases between. Germline V gene lookup returns CDR1 SNHLY and CDR2 FYNNEI. The CDR3 contains 16 residues. CDR3 in DNA: TGTGCCAGCAGTGATTCGGGGTTGGGGAGGAACACTGAAGCTTTCTTT. It is translated as CASSDSGLGRNTEAFF.

This clonotype was picked up many times. V and J are TRBV4-3 and TRBJ2-7; TRBD1 matches 10 bases. With 4 bases clipped from V and 1 base from J, the junction kept 10 bases outside the gene matches. This CDR3 region has 17 residues. Germline V gene lookup returns CDR1 LGHNA and CDR2 YSLEER. The CDR3 reads CASSLRDRGHPSYEQYF. CDR3 DNA sequence: TGCGCCAGCAGCCTGAGGGACAGGGGCCACCCATCCTACGAGCAGTACTTC.

This clonotype was seen a few times. This sequence joins TRBV10-3 and TRBJ2-1; 7 nucleotides match TRBD2. This CDR3 has 15 amino acids. Trimming cost V 1 base and J 6 bases; bases outside gene matches: 6. The germline gives CDR1 ENHRY, CDR2 SYGVKD. The CDR3, as DNA: TGTGCCATCAGTGAGTTTGGACTAGGAGGCAATGAGCAGTTCTTC. Protein product: CAISEFGLGGNEQFF.

In this sample, this clonotype turned up a few times. The V gene is TRBV25-1, the J gene TRBJ1-2; D may be TRBD1 (5 bases). Germline V gives CDR1 MGHDK, CDR2 SYGVNS. V shed 2 bases and J shed 8 bases, with 12 bases lying between them. The CDR3 consists of 13 residues. The CDR3 bases are TGTGCCAGCAGTGAAGAGGGGAGGTGGGGCTACACCTTC. Translation gives CASSEEGRWGYTF.

The chain couples TRBV7-3 to TRBJ2-1; possible D gene TRBD2, 6 bases. Trimming cost V 11 bases and J 6 bases, with 26 bases left between them. There are 16 residues in the CDR3. Germline assignment: CDR1 SGHTA and CDR2 FQGTGA. CDR3 region: CADLSGYQAPINEQFF. As DNA, the CDR3 is TGTGCCGATCTTAGCGGCTACCAAGCCCCCATCAATGAGCAGTTCTTC.

This clonotype was observed many times. The gene calls are TRBV16 and TRBJ2-7; maybe TRBD2 (5 bases). Trimming removed 3 bases at V and 3 bases at J, with 9 bases between. CDR3 length: 13 residues. In germline, CDR1 is KGHSY, CDR2 FQNENV. In DNA, the CDR3 is TGTGCCAGCAGCCAGGACGGGAACTACGAGCAGTACTTC. This gives the protein CASSQDGNYEQYF. Drawing the rest from reference TRBV16 and TRBJ2-7, the complete variable domain is GEEVAQTPKHLVRGEGQKAKLYCAPIKGHSYVFWYQQVLKNEFKFLISFQNENVFDETGMPKERFSAKCLPNSPCSLEIQATKLEDSAVYFCASSQDGNYEQYFGPGTRLTVT.